The rows below give T cell receptor beta chains drawn from one sample of a study of blood T cell repertoires in COVID-19. Sequencing used immunoSEQ multiplex PCR; TCRdb keeps in-frame clones, though not all of them. Among about 150,000 clones listed, almost 85% were seen once. The specimen was peripheral blood. These receptor sequences come from a woman aged 80 or over with COVID-19, enrolled during active disease. Each CDR3 is given with its conserved first and last residue.

j_call: TRBJ2-5; v_call: TRBV2; cdr3_aa: CATSTQGQETQYF
j_call: TRBJ1-2; v_call: TRBV11-3; cdr3_aa: CASSPSVRDREGGYGYTF
j_call: TRBJ1-2; v_call: TRBV5-4; cdr3_aa: CASSKDIKNGYTF
j_call: TRBJ2-1; v_call: TRBV7-8; cdr3_aa: CASSFWWGAYNEQFF
j_call: TRBJ2-2; v_call: TRBV6-5; cdr3_aa: CASSYWPNTGELFF
j_call: TRBJ2-7; v_call: TRBV10-3; cdr3_aa: CAISEWTELYEQYF
j_call: TRBJ1-3; v_call: TRBV27; cdr3_aa: CASSLQGVYTIYF
j_call: TRBJ2-3; v_call: TRBV7-3; cdr3_aa: CASRATGSTDTQYF
j_call: TRBJ1-3; v_call: TRBV15; cdr3_aa: CATSRDPGTGSTIYF
j_call: TRBJ2-7; v_call: TRBV10-2; cdr3_aa: CASIGRLAGVEQYF
j_call: TRBJ2-2; v_call: TRBV2; cdr3_aa: CASSGRASGSDRELFF
j_call: TRBJ2-7; v_call: TRBV4-3; cdr3_aa: CASSPSLAPGRDEQYF
j_call: TRBJ2-7; v_call: TRBV7-2; cdr3_aa: CASAQGARGLGYEQYF
j_call: TRBJ2-5; v_call: TRBV7-2; cdr3_aa: CASSLVRGQETQYF
j_call: TRBJ1-3; v_call: TRBV6-5; cdr3_aa: CASRRGQGTGNTIYF
j_call: TRBJ2-6; v_call: TRBV28; cdr3_aa: CASSPSSGRSGANVLTF
j_call: TRBJ1-3; v_call: TRBV4-1; cdr3_aa: CASSQDWTGAGNTIYF
j_call: TRBJ1-2; v_call: TRBV29-1; cdr3_aa: CSVAEGANYGYTF
j_call: TRBJ2-7; v_call: TRBV5-1; cdr3_aa: CASSAGTSGSTEQYF
j_call: TRBJ1-3; v_call: TRBV18; cdr3_aa: CASSPPSQAGNTIYF
j_call: TRBJ1-1; v_call: TRBV18; cdr3_aa: CASSPWTGSDTEAFF
j_call: TRBJ1-1; v_call: TRBV2; cdr3_aa: CASRPYGTGGEEAFF
j_call: TRBJ1-2; v_call: TRBV2; cdr3_aa: CASTEGGDYGYTF
j_call: TRBJ2-2; v_call: TRBV7-3; cdr3_aa: CASSLYPGGFGELFF
j_call: TRBJ2-1; v_call: TRBV7-2; cdr3_aa: CASGGGTTFYNEQFF
j_call: TRBJ2-1; v_call: TRBV11-3; cdr3_aa: CASSLRGLHNEQFF
j_call: TRBJ2-5; v_call: TRBV5-5; cdr3_aa: CASSLGELETQYF
j_call: TRBJ2-7; v_call: TRBV29-1; cdr3_aa: CSAKGQPSSYEQYF
j_call: TRBJ1-1; v_call: TRBV10-3; cdr3_aa: CAISGLRGGTEAFF
j_call: TRBJ2-7; v_call: TRBV27; cdr3_aa: CASSPRTSGRYEQYF
j_call: TRBJ2-7; v_call: TRBV3-1/TRBV3-2; cdr3_aa: CASSPNYDYSSYEQYF
j_call: TRBJ1-6; v_call: TRBV7-9; cdr3_aa: CASSPAGSLYPLHF
j_call: TRBJ1-5; v_call: TRBV7-2; cdr3_aa: CASSLRDRGQPQHF